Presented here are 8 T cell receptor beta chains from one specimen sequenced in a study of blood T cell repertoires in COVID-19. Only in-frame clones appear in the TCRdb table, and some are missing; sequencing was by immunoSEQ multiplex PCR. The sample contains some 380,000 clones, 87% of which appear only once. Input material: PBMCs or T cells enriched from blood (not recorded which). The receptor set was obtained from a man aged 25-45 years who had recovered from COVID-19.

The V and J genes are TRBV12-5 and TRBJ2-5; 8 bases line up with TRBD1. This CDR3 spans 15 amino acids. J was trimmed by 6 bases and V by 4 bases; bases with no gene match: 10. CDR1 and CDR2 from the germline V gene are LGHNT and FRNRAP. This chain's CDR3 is CASGSGQGGQQTQYF. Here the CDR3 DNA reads TGTGCTAGTGGTTCTGGACAGGGAGGACAACAGACCCAGTACTTC.

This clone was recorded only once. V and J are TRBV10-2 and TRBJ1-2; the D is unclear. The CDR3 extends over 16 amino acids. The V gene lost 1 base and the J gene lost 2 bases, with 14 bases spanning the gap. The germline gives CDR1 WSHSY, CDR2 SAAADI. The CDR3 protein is CASSEFRSRRNYGYTF. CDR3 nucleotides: TGCGCCAGCAGTGAGTTTAGAAGTCGGCGGAACTATGGCTACACCTTC.

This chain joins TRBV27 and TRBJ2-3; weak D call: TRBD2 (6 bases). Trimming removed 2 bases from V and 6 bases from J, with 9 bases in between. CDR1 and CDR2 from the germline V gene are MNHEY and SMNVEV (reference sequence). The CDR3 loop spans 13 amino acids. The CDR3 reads CASSLGGTDTQYF. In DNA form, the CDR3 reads TGTGCCAGCAGTTTAGGAGGGACTGATACGCAGTATTTT.

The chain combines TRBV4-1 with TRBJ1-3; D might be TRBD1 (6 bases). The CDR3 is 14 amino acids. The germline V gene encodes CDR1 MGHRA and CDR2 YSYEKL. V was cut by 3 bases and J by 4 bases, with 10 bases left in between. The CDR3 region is CASSQPGAGNTIYF. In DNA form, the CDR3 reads TGCGCCAGCAGCCAGCCAGGGGCCGGAAACACCATATATTTT.

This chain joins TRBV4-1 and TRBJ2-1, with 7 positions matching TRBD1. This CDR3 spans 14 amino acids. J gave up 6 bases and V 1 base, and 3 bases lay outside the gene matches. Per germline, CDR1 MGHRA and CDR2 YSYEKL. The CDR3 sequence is CASSQGTGPNEQFF. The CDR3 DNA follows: TGCGCCAGCAGCCAAGGGACAGGACCCAATGAGCAGTTCTTC.

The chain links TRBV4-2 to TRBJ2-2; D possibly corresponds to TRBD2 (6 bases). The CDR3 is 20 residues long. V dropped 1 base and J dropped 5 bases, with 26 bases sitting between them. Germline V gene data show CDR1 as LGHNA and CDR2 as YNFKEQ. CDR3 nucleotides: TGTGCCAGCAGCCAAGGAGGGGCTTTACATGCGGGGTCTTTGACCGGGGAGCTGTTTTTT. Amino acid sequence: CASSQGGALHAGSLTGELFF.

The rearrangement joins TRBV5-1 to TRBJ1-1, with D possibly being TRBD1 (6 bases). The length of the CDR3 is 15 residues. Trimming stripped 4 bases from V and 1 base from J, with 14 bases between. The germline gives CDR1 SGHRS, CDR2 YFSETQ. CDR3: CASSGMDRTNTEAFF. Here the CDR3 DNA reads TGCGCCAGCAGCGGGATGGACAGAACGAACACTGAAGCTTTCTTT.

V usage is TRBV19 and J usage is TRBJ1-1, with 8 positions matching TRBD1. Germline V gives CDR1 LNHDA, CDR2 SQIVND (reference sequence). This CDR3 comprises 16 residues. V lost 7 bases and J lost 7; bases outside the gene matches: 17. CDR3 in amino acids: CASMGTGFLRGNEAFF. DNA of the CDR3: TGTGCCAGTATGGGGACAGGATTTTTAAGGGGGAATGAAGCTTTCTTT.